Following are 23 T cell receptor beta chains from one sample sequenced in a study. MiXCR, run by TCRdb on the 5' RACE reads, gives a single entry per CDR3 protein. In the table there are roughly 64,000 distinct CDR3 sequences, about 20% of which are singletons. Input material: memory CD4+ T cells sorted from a lymph node. Regarding subset: memory CD4+ T cells, CD4+CD45RO+CD25-. These receptors all come from a female donor with breast cancer.

Note on this clonotype: This may arise from a read error, as a much more abundant clone is one base away. The rearrangement links TRBV20-1 to TRBJ2-7; D is undetermined. This CDR3 has 13 amino acids. The V gene's germline CDR1 is DFQATT and CDR2 SNEGSKA (reference sequence). V lost 3 bases and J 0 bases, leaving 9 bases between the germline ends. CDR3 coding DNA: TGCAGTGCTAGTCTGCCTGGCTCCTACGAGCAGTACTTC. Translated: CSASLPGSYEQYF.

This clonotype was seen more than once but under ten times. The chain couples TRBV7-9 to TRBJ2-1; 8 nucleotides agree with TRBD1. The germline V gene encodes CDR1 SEHNR and CDR2 FQNEAQ (reference sequence). This CDR3 spans 15 amino acids. Trimming cost V 5 bases and J 5 bases; bases outside gene matches: 8. In nucleotides, the CDR3 is TGTGCCAGCAGCCGTCCGGGACAGGCGAACAATGAGCAGTTCTTC. It specifies CASSRPGQANNEQFF.

This clonotype was found a few times. The chain uses TRBV6-5 and TRBJ2-7; possibly TRBD2 for D (7 bases). The V and J ends lost 7 bases and 0 bases respectively, with 16 bases between them. CDR1 MNHEY and CDR2 SVGAGI come from the germline V gene. CDR3 length: 15 residues. The CDR3 nucleotides read TGTGCCAGCACTACAGGGAGCGGGAACTCCTACGAGCAGTACTTC. Amino acid sequence: CASTTGSGNSYEQYF.

The chain has TRBV4-1 and TRBJ1-5; tentatively, D is TRBD1 (6 bases). The CDR3 is made up of 16 amino acids. V gave up 2 bases and J gave up 4 bases, with 15 bases separating them. Germline CDR1 MGHRA, CDR2 YSYEKL. The CDR3 bases are TGCGCCAGCAGCCAACTCTCCAGGGGACGGAATCAGCCCCAGCATTTT. It yields the protein CASSQLSRGRNQPQHF.

This clonotype was picked up a small number of times. V and J are TRBV5-1 and TRBJ2-3, with D uncertain. Germline V gives CDR1 SGHRS, CDR2 YFSETQ. Between the trimmed V and J ends, which lost 0 bases and 4 bases, there was a span of 9 bases. CDR3 length: 14 residues. Written as DNA, the CDR3 is TGCGCCAGCAGCTTGGGACATTGGGCAGATACGCAGTATTTT. Protein: CASSLGHWADTQYF.

The V and J genes are TRBV20-1 and TRBJ2-7; the D call may be TRBD1 or TRBD2 (5 bases each). CDR1 is DFQATT, CDR2 SNEGSKA, per germline (reference sequence). The ends were cut back, 3 bases at V and 0 bases at J, with 18 bases in the middle. This CDR3 is built from 16 residues. This CDR3 is CSARSLRDVYSYEQYF. The CDR3 bases are TGCAGTGCTAGGTCGTTACGGGACGTCTACTCCTACGAGCAGTACTTC.

This clonotype was counted between two and nine times. The chain couples TRBV6-5 to TRBJ2-1; TRBD1 is a possible D gene (5 bases). The CDR3 extends over 19 amino acids. V lost 3 bases and J 1 base, leaving 22 bases between the germline ends. The V gene's germline CDR1 is MNHEY and CDR2 SVGAGI. The CDR3 coding sequence is TGTGCCAGCAGTTATCAATCCCCAGGGCGCGGTGCTTCCTACAATGAGCAGTTCTTC. Protein sequence: CASSYQSPGRGASYNEQFF.

Notes on this clonotype: This could be a read error, since a much larger clone is one nucleotide away. The CDR3 bases are TGTGCCAGCAGCATAGACGGGACCACAGATACGCAGTATTTT. Translation: CASSIDGTTDTQYF. The chain uses TRBV11-3 and TRBJ2-3; D tentatively fits TRBD1 or TRBD2 (5 bases each). This CDR3 spans 14 amino acids. Germline V CDR1 and CDR2: SGHNT, YENEEA.

The chain carries TRBV7-8 and TRBJ1-2; tentatively, D is TRBD1 (6 bases). Germline values: CDR1 SGHVS, CDR2 FQNEAQ. The CDR3 sequence is 15 residues long. V lost 2 bases to trimming and J lost 4 bases, with 14 bases between them. CDR3 sequence: CASSLIGTLGYGYTF. The CDR3, as DNA: TGTGCCAGCAGCTTAATAGGGACATTAGGCTATGGCTACACCTTC.

The table lists this clonotype with a few counts. The chain joins TRBV7-2 to TRBJ2-5; D may match TRBD1 or TRBD2 (5 bases each). Germline CDR1 and CDR2: SGHTA and FQGNSA. With 2 bases removed from V and 1 base from J, the gap between germline ends came to 8 bases. The CDR3 is 14 amino acids. As DNA, the CDR3 is TGTGCCAGCAGCTTATCAGGGACCCAAGAGACCCAGTACTTC. Protein: CASSLSGTQETQYF.

In this sample, this clonotype turned up a few times. The chain joins TRBV20-1 to TRBJ2-1, with 7 bases lining up with TRBD2. Germline V gene data show CDR1 as DFQATT and CDR2 as SNEGSKA (reference sequence). J gave up 3 bases and V 4 bases, and 6 bases lay outside the gene matches. This CDR3 is built from 14 residues. This chain's CDR3 is CSATPGGSYNEQFF. In DNA form, the CDR3 reads TGCAGTGCTACTCCGGGAGGTAGCTACAATGAGCAGTTCTTC.

The gene calls are TRBV29-1 and TRBJ1-2; 8 bases are shared with TRBD1. Germline V lookup: CDR1 SQVTM, CDR2 ANQGSEA. V lost 1 base and J lost 4; bases outside the gene matches: 11. This CDR3 has 16 amino acids. The CDR3 bases are TGCAGCGTTGAAGGCCTAATGCAGGGGGCTGGCTATGGCTACACCTTC. Encoded protein: CSVEGLMQGAGYGYTF.

The chain carries TRBV7-9 and TRBJ2-5; D call uncertain. From germline, CDR1 is SEHNR and CDR2 FQNEAQ (reference sequence). The CDR3 has 12 residues. V lost 4 bases to trimming and J lost 4 bases, with 7 bases between them. The CDR3 region is CASSSTRETQYF. DNA of the CDR3: TGTGCCAGCAGCTCAACCAGAGAGACCCAGTACTTC.

This sequence joins TRBV28 and TRBJ1-2; 8 bases agree with TRBD1. V lost 7 bases, J lost 9 bases, and 10 bases stayed unmatched. CDR3 size: 13 residues. Germline loops: CDR1 MDHEN, CDR2 SYDVKM. For the CDR3, the DNA is TGTGCCAGCATGAAGCCAGGGGGCGATAGCTACACCTTC. Its translation is CASMKPGGDSYTF.

In this sample, this clonotype turned up a few times. V is TRBV5-6 and J is TRBJ1-1, with a weak D call TRBD1 (5 bases). The CDR3 extends over 13 amino acids. Germline-derived CDR1 and CDR2 are SGHDT and YYEEEE. Trimming shortened V by 6 bases and J by 0 bases, and 9 bases separated the two germline ends. CDR3 loop: CASKQTVNTEAFF. As DNA, the CDR3 is TGTGCCAGCAAACAGACAGTGAACACTGAAGCTTTCTTT.

This clonotype was seen repeatedly, ten times or more. The rearrangement links TRBV5-1 to TRBJ2-7, with D possibly being TRBD1 (5 bases). From germline, CDR1 is SGHRS and CDR2 YFSETQ. This CDR3 spans 17 amino acids. Between the trimmed V and J ends, which lost 5 bases and 2 bases, there was a span of 23 bases. CDR3 DNA sequence: TGCGCCAGCAGGCAAAGCCAGGGAACCTCCCCGCCCTACGAGCAGTACTTC. It is translated as CASRQSQGTSPPYEQYF. Filled out from reference TRBV5-1 and TRBJ2-7, the complete variable domain reads KAGVTQTPRYLIKTRGQQVTLSCSPISGHRSVSWYQQTPGQGLQFLFEYFSETQRNKGNFPGRFSGRQFSNSRSEMNVSTLELGDSALYLCASRQSQGTSPPYEQYFGPGTRLTVT.

As for this clonotype: It is likely a read error, because the conserved phenylalanine at the end of the CDR3 is missing. This sequence joins TRBV6-1 and TRBJ1-2; D call uncertain. There are 15 residues in the CDR3. CDR1 MNHNS and CDR2 SASEGT come from the germline V gene. V was cut by 2 bases and J by 2 bases, with 12 bases left in between. The CDR3 protein is CASSERWAENYGYTC. The CDR3 DNA follows: TGTGCCAGCAGTGAACGATGGGCAGAAAACTATGGCTACACCTGC.

This clonotype occurred a few times. This chain links TRBV5-1 with TRBJ2-7, with D possibly TRBD2 on 6 matching bases. CDR1 is SGHRS, CDR2 YFSETQ, per germline. This CDR3 is built from 15 residues. The germline V and J ends were trimmed by 0 bases and 1 base, with 11 bases remaining between them. The chain's CDR3 is CASSLASGASYEQYF. The CDR3 DNA reads TGCGCCAGCAGCTTGGCTTCGGGAGCGTCCTACGAGCAGTACTTC.

This clonotype was recorded a few times. V is TRBV20-1 and J is TRBJ1-6; the D is unclear. This CDR3 is built from 13 residues. V was clipped by 3 bases and J by 10 bases, with 13 bases between them. Germline values: CDR1 DFQATT, CDR2 SNEGSKA (reference sequence). The CDR3 region has the DNA TGCAGTGCTAGTTTCCGGGTTGGGTCACCCCTCCACTTT. Translation: CSASFRVGSPLHF.

The chain carries TRBV25-1 and TRBJ1-2; 10 bases align to TRBD1. The V segment lost 2 bases and the J segment 8 bases; nucleotides outside the gene matches: 8. Germline V CDR1 and CDR2: MGHDK, SYGVNS. There are 15 residues in the CDR3. CDR3 bases: TGTGCCAGCAGTGAACACGGGACAGGGGTTGACGGCTACACCTTC. Its translation: CASSEHGTGVDGYTF.

Worth noting for this clonotype: Compared with germline, one end of the junction differs, possibly owing to a read error. Written as DNA, the CDR3 is TGTGCCAGCAGCTCGCTCCAGGGACAGCCCCTGCATTTT. This encodes CASSSLQGQPLHF. This chain uses TRBV7-2 with TRBJ1-5, with TRBD1 matching over 7 bases. Germline lookup yields CDR1 SGHTA and CDR2 FQGNSA. This CDR3 is 13 amino acids long.

This clonotype was observed a handful of times. One end of the junction varies from germline; a read error may be responsible. This chain uses TRBV7-2 with TRBJ1-2, with unresolved D. This CDR3 region has 14 residues. Germline V CDR1 and CDR2: SGHTA, FQGNSA. CDR3 sequence reads: CASSLGRINYDYTF. The DNA of the CDR3 is TGTGCCAGCAGCTTAGGAAGGATTAACTATGACTACACCTTC.

This clonotype was seen a few times. The genes are TRBV6-5 and TRBJ2-5; D may match TRBD1 or TRBD2 (5 bases each). V was trimmed by 2 bases and J by 4 bases, leaving 5 bases between them. This CDR3 has 12 amino acids. Germline V gene lookup returns CDR1 MNHEY and CDR2 SVGAGI. The CDR3 nucleotides read TGTGCCAGCAGTTACGGGGGAGAGACCCAGTACTTC. It specifies CASSYGGETQYF.